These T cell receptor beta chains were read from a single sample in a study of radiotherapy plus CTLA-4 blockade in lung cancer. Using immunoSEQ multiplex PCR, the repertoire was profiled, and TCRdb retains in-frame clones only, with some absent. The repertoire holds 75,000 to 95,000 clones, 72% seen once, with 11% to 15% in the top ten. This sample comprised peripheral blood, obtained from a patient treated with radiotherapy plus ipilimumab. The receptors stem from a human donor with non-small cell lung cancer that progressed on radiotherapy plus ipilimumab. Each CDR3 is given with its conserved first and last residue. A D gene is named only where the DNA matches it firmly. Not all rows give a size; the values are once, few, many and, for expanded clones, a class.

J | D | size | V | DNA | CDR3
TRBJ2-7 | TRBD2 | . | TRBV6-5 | TGTGCCAGCAGTTACTCCGGGGGACTAGCGAACGAGCAGTACTTC | CASSYSGGLANEQYF
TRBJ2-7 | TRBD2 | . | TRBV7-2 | TGTGCCAGCAGCATGAGGACTAGCGGGAGTACCTACGAGCAGTACTTC | CASSMRTSGSTYEQYF
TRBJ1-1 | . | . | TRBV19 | TGTGCCAGTAGTGTCATGGTGAACACTGAAGCTTTCTTT | CASSVMVNTEAFF
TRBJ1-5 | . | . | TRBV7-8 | TGTGCCAGCAGCTTAACAAGGAATCAGCCCCAGCATTTT | CASSLTRNQPQHF
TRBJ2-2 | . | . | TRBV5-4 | TGTGCCAGCAGCTTGGTAGTGTCGGGGGAGAACACCGGGGAGCTGTTTTTT | CASSLVVSGENTGELFF
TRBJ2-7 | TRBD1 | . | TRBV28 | TGTGCCAGCACCCCCATGAACTTTGGGACAGACTACGAGCAGTACTTC | CASTPMNFGTDYEQYF
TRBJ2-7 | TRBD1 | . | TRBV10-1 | TGCGCCAGCAGAAACAACAGGGGGGAGCAGTACTTC | CASRNNRGEQYF
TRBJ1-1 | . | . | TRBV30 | TGTGCCTGGAGTGTAATTCGCGCTGAAGCTTTCTTT | CAWSVIRAEAFF
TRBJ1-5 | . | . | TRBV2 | TGTGCCAGCCGAAGGACAGTTGATCAGCCCCAGCATTTT | CASRRTVDQPQHF
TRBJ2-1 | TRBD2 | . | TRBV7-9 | TGTGCCAGCAGCTTTGTAGCGGGAGACGGGAATGAGCAGTTCTTC | CASSFVAGDGNEQFF
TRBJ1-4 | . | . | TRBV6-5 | TGTGCCAGCAGTTATGGCAGGGTTGGCGAAAAACTGTTTTTT | CASSYGRVGEKLFF
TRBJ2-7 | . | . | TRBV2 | TGTGCCAGCAGAGGGCTCGAGCAGTACTTC | CASRGLEQYF
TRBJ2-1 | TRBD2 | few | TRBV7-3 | TGTGCCAGCAGCTTAACCCCCGTCGGGGGGGACAATGAGCAGTTCTTC | CASSLTPVGGDNEQFF
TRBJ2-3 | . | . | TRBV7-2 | TGTGCCAGCAGCTTCCGACAGGTGTTCGTAATGGGGGCAGATACGCAGTATTTT | CASSFRQVFVMGADTQYF
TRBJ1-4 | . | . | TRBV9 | TGTGCCAGCAGCGTAGGAGGGCGGCCTGAAAAACTGTTTTTT | CASSVGGRPEKLFF
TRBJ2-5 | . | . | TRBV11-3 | TGTGCCAGCAGCCGGGGGGGGACAGGGAACCAAGAGACCCAGTACTTC | CASSRGGTGNQETQYF
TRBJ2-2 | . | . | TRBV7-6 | TGTGCCAGCAGCTTGAGGGGGTTGAACACCGGGGAGCTGTTTTTT | CASSLRGLNTGELFF
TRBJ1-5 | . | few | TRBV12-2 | TGTGCAAGTCGCTTGGATCAGCCCCAGCATTTT | CASRLDQPQHF
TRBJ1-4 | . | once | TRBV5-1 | TGCGCCAGCAGCCTAGAACGACCAAATGAAAAACTGTTTTTT | CASSLERPNEKLFF
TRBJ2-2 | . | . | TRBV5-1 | TGCGCCAGCAGCCCGACTGGGTGGGGCGGGGAGCTGTTTTTT | CASSPTGWGGELFF
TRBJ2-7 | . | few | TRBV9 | TGTGCCAGCAGCGTAGAACAGGGTGAAGACGAGCAGTACTTC | CASSVEQGEDEQYF
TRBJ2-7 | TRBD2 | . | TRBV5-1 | TGCGCCAGCAGCTTGGCCTTGACTAGCGGGACCGAGCAGTACTTC | CASSLALTSGTEQYF
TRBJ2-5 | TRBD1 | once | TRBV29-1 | TGCAGCGTTGGGGACAGGGGAGAGACCCAGTACTTC | CSVGDRGETQYF
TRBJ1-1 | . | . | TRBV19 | TGTGCCAGTAGTATAGGACAGCGGAACACTGAAGCTTTCTTT | CASSIGQRNTEAFF
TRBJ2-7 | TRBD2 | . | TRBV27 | TGTGCCAGCAGTCTGGAAGCGGGAACCTACGAGCAGTACTTC | CASSLEAGTYEQYF
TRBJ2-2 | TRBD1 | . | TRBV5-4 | TGTGCCAGCAGCTGGGGGACAGGGGGCACCGGGGAGCTGTTTTTT | CASSWGTGGTGELFF
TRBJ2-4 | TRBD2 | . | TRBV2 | TGTGCCAGCGCGGGGGGGAGGGCCAAAAACATTCAGTACTTC | CASAGGRAKNIQYF
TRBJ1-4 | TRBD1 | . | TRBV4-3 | TGCGCCAGCAGCCAAACAGGGGTAACTAATGAAAAACTGTTTTTT | CASSQTGVTNEKLFF
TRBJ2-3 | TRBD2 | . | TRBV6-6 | TGTGCCAGCAGTTCCGATCGACTAGCGGGTACAGATACGCAGTATTTT | CASSSDRLAGTDTQYF
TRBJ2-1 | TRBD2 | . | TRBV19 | TGTGCCAGTACCTCCCGGGGTAGCGGGAGGGCCCTCGGTGAGCAGTTCTTC | CASTSRGSGRALGEQFF
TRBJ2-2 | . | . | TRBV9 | TGTGCCAGCAGCGTAGATTATCGACAGCGGGAGCTGTTTTTT | CASSVDYRQRELFF
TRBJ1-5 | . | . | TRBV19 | TGTGCCAGTAGTATCGGTGGACACTTTCAGCCCCAGCATTTT | CASSIGGHFQPQHF
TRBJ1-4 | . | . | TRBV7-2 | TGTGCCAGCAGCACCCGATCCGGGAATTTGTTTTTT | CASSTRSGNLFF
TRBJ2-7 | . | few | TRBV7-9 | TGTGCCAGCAGCACAATTGACAGCCGGACCCCCTACGAGCAGTACTTC | CASSTIDSRTPYEQYF
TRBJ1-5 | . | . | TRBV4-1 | TGCGCCAGCAGCCAAGAAGGGGCGAGCAATCAGCCCCAGCATTTT | CASSQEGASNQPQHF
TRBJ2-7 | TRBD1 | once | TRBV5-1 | TGCGCCAGCAGCTTGGCCACAGGGGATATCTACGAGCAGTACTTC | CASSLATGDIYEQYF
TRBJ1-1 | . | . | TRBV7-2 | TGTGCCAGCAGCCGAAGTTCAACGAACACTGAAGCTTTCTTT | CASSRSSTNTEAFF